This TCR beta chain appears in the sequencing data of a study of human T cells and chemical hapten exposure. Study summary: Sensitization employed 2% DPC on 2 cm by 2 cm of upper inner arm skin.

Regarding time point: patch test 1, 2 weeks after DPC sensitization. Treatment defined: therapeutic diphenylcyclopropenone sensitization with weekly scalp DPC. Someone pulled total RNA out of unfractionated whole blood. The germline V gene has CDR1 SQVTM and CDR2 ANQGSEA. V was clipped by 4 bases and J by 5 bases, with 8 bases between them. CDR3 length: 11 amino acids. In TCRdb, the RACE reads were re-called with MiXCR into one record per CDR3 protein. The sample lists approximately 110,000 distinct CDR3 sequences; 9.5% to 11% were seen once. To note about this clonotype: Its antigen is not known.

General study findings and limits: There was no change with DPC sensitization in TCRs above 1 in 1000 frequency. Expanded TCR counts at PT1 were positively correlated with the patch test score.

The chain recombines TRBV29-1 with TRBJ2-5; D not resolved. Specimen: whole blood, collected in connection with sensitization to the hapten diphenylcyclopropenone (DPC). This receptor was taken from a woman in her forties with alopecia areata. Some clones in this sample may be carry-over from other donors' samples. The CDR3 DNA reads TGCAGCGTTGGCCCCTTGGAGACCCAGTACTTC. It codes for CSVGPLETQYF.